The clone carrying this T cell receptor beta chain was seen repeatedly, ten times or more. The antigen remains unidentified. The data stem from a study of glioma-infiltrating T cells. Study in general: Before surgery, glioma patients received dexamethasone for at most six days. Study results and limitations: Gliomas, especially low-grade, showed above-expected tissue-blood divergence; non-neoplastic patients showed below. Tissue and blood shared very few CDR3 sequences. A blood CDR3 motif signature was depleted in highly divergent patients.

Amplification of TCR alpha and beta CDR3 regions from RNA used iRepertoire nested multiplex PCR. Each CDR3 protein is one row after TCRdb ran MiXCR on the multiplex PCR reads. This sample has about 400,000 distinct CDR3 sequences, with less than 50% found just once. This sequence was found in a human donor with low-grade glioma or glioblastoma, undergoing nonglioma brain surgery, or in good health (not recorded which). Sample: glioma tissue, nonneoplastic brain tissue, or PBMCs (not recorded which).

The DNA of the CDR3 is TGTGCCAGCGGTGCCGGACAATCTTATGGCTACACCTTC. Translating it yields CASGAGQSYGYTF. The V and J genes are TRBV7-2 and TRBJ1-2, with TRBD1 as a possible D gene (5 bases). The CDR3 consists of 13 residues. V lost 8 bases to trimming and J lost 5 bases, with 15 bases between them. CDR1 is SGHTA, CDR2 FQGNSA, per germline.